The 21 T cell receptor beta chains below come from one sample, sequenced in a study of cytomegalovirus exposure and HLA in healthy donors. The PCR made use of 60 Vbeta and 13 Jbeta primers. Assay: immunoSEQ multiplex PCR; the TCRdb copy retains only in-frame clones and omits some. The sample lists fewer than 150,000 clones, 65% to 85% occurring once. Specimen: PBMCs. These receptors all come from a man in his forties or fifties in good health and CMV-seropositive.

The chain uses TRBV18 and TRBJ1-5, with D unresolved. CDR1 and CDR2 (germline): KGHSH, LQKENI. This CDR3 spans 15 amino acids. V was clipped by 3 bases and J by 1 base, with 10 bases between them. This CDR3 is CASSPGRRSNQPQHF. CDR3 coding DNA: TGTGCCAGCTCACCGGGCAGGCGAAGCAATCAGCCCCAGCATTTT.

The chain joins TRBV5-4 to TRBJ2-3; 7 nucleotides agree with TRBD1. The CDR3 has 14 amino acids. Trimming took 0 bases from V and 5 from J; bases not matched to a gene: 3. Germline V gives CDR1 SGHNT, CDR2 YYREEE (reference sequence). DNA of the CDR3: TGTGCCAGCAGCTTGGAGGGGGCGGGAGATACGCAGTATTTT. Protein sequence: CASSLEGAGDTQYF.

The rearrangement links TRBV9 to TRBJ2-5; TRBD2 matches at 7 bases. The germline V gene has CDR1 SGDLS and CDR2 YYNGEE. V gave up 2 bases and J gave up 2 bases; unmatched junction bases: 6. The CDR3 extends over 15 amino acids. CDR3 region: CASSVGGWTQETQYF. The CDR3 DNA reads as TGTGCCAGCAGCGTGGGGGGGTGGACACAAGAGACCCAGTACTTC.

This rearrangement joins TRBV11-3 to TRBJ2-3; 7 bases match TRBD1. Germline CDR1 is SGHNT and CDR2 is YENEEA. The V gene end was trimmed by 5 bases and the J gene end by 0 bases; junction bases not matched to a gene: 5. CDR3 size: 15 residues. The CDR3 here is CASSPRGRSTDTQYF. CDR3 nucleotide sequence: TGTGCCAGCAGCCCGAGGGGGCGCAGCACAGATACGCAGTATTTT.

The V gene is TRBV5-4, the J gene TRBJ2-7, with 7 bases aligning to TRBD2. V lost 2 bases, J lost 7 bases, and 15 bases stayed unmatched. The CDR3 has 16 residues. Germline V gene sequence: CDR1 SGHNT, CDR2 YYREEE (reference sequence). CDR3 DNA sequence: TGTGCCAGCAGCTTTCGAACGGTAGCGGGCTCGGAGGAGCAGTACTTC. Translating gives CASSFRTVAGSEEQYF.

The CDR3 loop reads CASSPSGRVYEQYF. CDR3 bases: TGCGCCAGCAGCCCTAGCGGGAGAGTCTACGAGCAGTACTTC. V is TRBV4-1 and J is TRBJ2-7, with 10 bases aligning to TRBD2. V dropped 4 bases and J dropped 3; count of bases not matched to a gene: 3. Germline CDR1 MGHRA, CDR2 YSYEKL. The CDR3 is 14 residues long.

The V and J genes are TRBV12-5 and TRBJ1-2; D gene ambiguous. Germline values: CDR1 LGHNT, CDR2 FRNRAP. The ends were cut back, 6 bases at V and 8 bases at J, with 13 bases in the middle. This CDR3 is built from 12 residues. CDR3 sequence: CASGLEFRGYTF. The DNA of the CDR3 is TGTGCTAGTGGGCTCGAGTTCCGAGGCTACACCTTC.

The rearrangement links TRBV27 to TRBJ1-1; 11 nucleotides line up with TRBD1. Germline assignment: CDR1 MNHEY and CDR2 SMNVEV (reference sequence). The CDR3 runs to 15 residues. Trimming took 5 bases from V and 4 from J; bases not matched to a gene: 6. The CDR3 sequence is CASSPAGTGGTEAFF. The CDR3 nucleotides read TGTGCCAGCAGTCCGGCCGGGACAGGGGGCACTGAAGCTTTCTTT.

The rearrangement uses TRBV9 and TRBJ1-2, with D tentatively TRBD1 (6 bases). Trimming stripped 4 bases from V and 3 bases from J, with 16 bases between. Germline V gene sequence: CDR1 SGDLS, CDR2 YYNGEE. CDR3 length: 15 residues. The CDR3 DNA reads as TGTGCCAGCAGCCCCATGGGAGGGGGGGACTATGGCTACACCTTC. Amino acid sequence: CASSPMGGGDYGYTF.

The CDR3 here is CASSSQGTEQYF. CDR3 DNA sequence: TGCGCCAGCAGCTCACAGGGAACCGAGCAGTACTTC. The chain has TRBV5-1 and TRBJ2-7, with D possibly TRBD1 on 6 matching bases. CDR3 size: 12 residues. CDR1 and CDR2 from the germline V gene are SGHRS and YFSETQ. The germline V and J ends were trimmed by 3 bases and 6 bases, with 10 bases remaining between them.

The J gene is TRBJ2-5, the V gene TRBV13, with 8 bases matching TRBD1. CDR3 length: 16 amino acids. V dropped 2 bases and J dropped 5; count of bases not matched to a gene: 10. Germline V gene lookup returns CDR1 PRHDT and CDR2 FYEKMQ (reference sequence). CDR3 region: CASSLQLDRVGETQYF. CDR3 bases: TGTGCCAGCAGCTTACAGCTGGACAGGGTCGGGGAGACCCAGTACTTC.

This chain links TRBV10-2 with TRBJ2-5, with D unclear. The end of the DNA aligns better with TRBJ2-7, so the J call may be wrong. Germline assignment: CDR1 WSHSY and CDR2 SAAADI. This CDR3 contains 15 residues. In nucleotides, the CDR3 is TGCGCCAGCAGTGAAAGAGCGCGCAGCTCCTACGAGCAGTACTTC. Amino acid sequence: CASSERARSSYEQYF.

The chain links TRBV11-1 to TRBJ2-7, with a tentative D call TRBD2 (6 bases). Looked up from germline, CDR1 is SGHAT and CDR2 is FQDESV (reference sequence). The CDR3 extends over 14 amino acids. Trimming removed 4 bases at V and 3 bases at J, with 13 bases between. The CDR3, as DNA: TGTGCCAGCAGCTCGGGACTGCTTAGCTACGAGCAGTACTTC. Protein sequence: CASSSGLLSYEQYF. The complete variable domain, with remaining parts taken from reference TRBV11-1 and TRBJ2-7, reads EAEVAQSPRYKITEKSQAVAFWCDPISGHATLYWYRQILGQGPELLVQFQDESVVDDSQLPKDRFSAERLKGVDSTLKIQPAELGDSAMYLCASSSGLLSYEQYFGPGTRLTVT.

The rearrangement uses TRBV2 and TRBJ2-1; D is undetermined. Germline V CDR1 and CDR2: SNHLY, FYNNEI. V lost 7 bases and J lost 3, with 4 bases in between. The CDR3 is 11 amino acids. The CDR3 protein is CASTGYNEQFF. CDR3 nucleotide sequence: TGTGCCAGCACGGGCTACAATGAGCAGTTCTTC.

This chain uses TRBV6-1 with TRBJ2-7, with a tentative D call TRBD2 (5 bases). V shed 5 bases and J shed 3 bases, with 14 bases lying between them. The CDR3 covers 14 residues. Germline V CDR1 and CDR2: MNHNS, SASEGT. The CDR3 protein is CASSNFGVNYEQYF. In DNA form, the CDR3 reads TGTGCCAGCAGTAATTTCGGGGTGAACTACGAGCAGTACTTC.

This rearrangement joins TRBV4-1 to TRBJ2-2; TRBD2 agrees at 12 bases. This CDR3 is 19 amino acids long. Per the germline V gene, CDR1 is MGHRA and CDR2 is YSYEKL. V trimming: 1 base; J trimming: 7 bases; junction bases outside the gene matches: 13. The CDR3 DNA reads as TGCGCCAGCAGCCAAGGTCTTGGTCTAGCGGGGGGGCCTAACGGGGAGCTGTTTTTT. This translates into CASSQGLGLAGGPNGELFF.

The chain recombines TRBV5-1 with TRBJ2-6; the D gene is possibly TRBD2 (5 bases). The length of the CDR3 is 14 residues. Germline V gene data show CDR1 as SGHRS and CDR2 as YFSETQ. With 4 bases removed from V and 2 bases from J, the gap between germline ends came to 7 bases. CDR3 coding DNA: TGCGCCAGCAGCATGCGGGCTGGGGCCAACGTCCTGACTTTC. This codes for CASSMRAGANVLTF.

This sequence joins TRBV5-1 and TRBJ1-5; no firm D call. V was cut by 4 bases and J by 5 bases, with 10 bases left in between. Germline CDR1 and CDR2: SGHRS and YFSETQ. The length of the CDR3 is 13 residues. The CDR3 here is CASSLGPDQPQHF. CDR3 DNA: TGCGCCAGCAGCCTCGGTCCTGATCAGCCCCAGCATTTT.

This clone was seen more than once but under ten times. This rearrangement joins TRBV6-1 to TRBJ2-7, with D possibly TRBD2 on 7 matching bases. The germline V and J ends were trimmed by 3 bases and 0 bases, with 12 bases remaining between them. CDR1 is MNHNS, CDR2 SASEGT, per germline. This CDR3 has 15 residues. The CDR3 sequence is CASSDLAGASYEQYF. For the CDR3, the DNA is TGTGCCAGCAGTGATCTGGCGGGGGCCTCCTACGAGCAGTACTTC.

The rearrangement uses TRBV5-1 and TRBJ2-7, with D possibly TRBD2 on 5 matching bases. The CDR3 runs to 14 residues. CDR1 and CDR2 from the germline V gene are SGHRS and YFSETQ. The ends were cut back, 0 bases at V and 6 bases at J, with 13 bases in the middle. The CDR3 loop reads CASSLGGARIEQYF. The CDR3 DNA reads as TGCGCCAGCAGCTTGGGGGGAGCCCGCATCGAGCAGTACTTC.

This clone was observed a handful of times. This specimen includes other DNA sequences encoding the same CDR3. The CDR3 loop reads CASSRTGTYEQYF. CDR3 nucleotides: TGTGCCAGCAGCCGGACAGGGACTTACGAGCAGTACTTC. V is TRBV5-6 and J is TRBJ2-7; the match to TRBD1 covers 8 bases. Trimming took 4 bases from V and 4 from J; bases not matched to a gene: 4. Per germline, CDR1 SGHDT and CDR2 YYEEEE. CDR3 length: 13 residues.